This entry describes one TCR beta chain. The data are from a study of human T cells and chemical hapten exposure. The germline CDR1 and CDR2 sequences are LNHNV and YYDKDF (reference sequence). Trimming removed 9 bases from V and 3 bases from J, with 15 bases in between. This CDR3 has 13 amino acids. Unique molecular identifiers were attached to individual cDNA molecules during library preparation. TCRdb itself ran the RACE reads through MiXCR, one entry per CDR3 protein. The sample includes 150,000 to 200,000 distinct CDR3 sequences, approximately 24% of them seen just once. Time point denoted: patch test 3, about 24 weeks after DPC sensitization. Treatment here: therapeutic diphenylcyclopropenone sensitization with weekly scalp DPC. Total RNA extraction was carried out from unfractionated whole blood.

The V and J genes are TRBV15 and TRBJ2-7, with TRBD1 as a possible D gene (5 bases). The clonotype originates from a woman aged 40-49 years with alopecia areata. Some clones in this sample may be carry-over from other donors' samples. The starting material was whole blood, obtained in connection with sensitization to the hapten diphenylcyclopropenone (DPC). CDR3 sequence (DNA): TGTGCCACTGCCGACCCTAGGGGCTACGAGCAGTACTTC. Protein sequence: CATADPRGYEQYF. Filled out from reference TRBV15 and TRBJ2-7, the complete variable domain reads DAMVIQNPRYQVTQFGKPVTLSCSQTLNHNVMYWYQQKSSQAPKLLFHYYDKDFNNEADTPDNFQSRRPNTSFCFLDIRSPGLGDTAMYLCATADPRGYEQYFGPGTRLTVT.